This T cell receptor beta chain was obtained from a study of T cells in Graves' hyperthyroidism and ophthalmopathy. General study results and limits: Stable hyperthyroidism was told apart from ophthalmopathy by a model built on 13 V-J features. A median about 6.5 months before onset, the model predicted ophthalmopathy. Blood also contained most expanded thyroid clonotypes above 0.001.

Thyroid ultrasound, orbital computed tomography, clinical symptoms, and serum thyroxine and TRAb underpinned diagnoses. TCR beta CDR3 regions were amplified from RNA. The TCR CDR3 was amplified in a first-round RT-PCR using the HTBI primer set. TCRdb analysed the multiplex PCR reads with MiXCR anew, one entry per CDR3 protein. The table has about 500,000 distinct CDR3 sequences, about 46% seen once; the top ten hold about two fifths. Notes on this clonotype: The antigen is not known.

This TCR was recovered from an adult woman with Graves' disease, either hyperthyroidism or ophthalmopathy (not recorded which). The material sequenced was peripheral blood or thyroid tissue (not recorded which).

The CDR3 DNA follows: TGTGCCAGCAGCTTAGCTGGGGCGACTGGAAACACCATATATTTT. It is translated as CASSLAGATGNTIYF. The chain employs TRBV7-6 and TRBJ1-3; tentative D call: TRBD1 (5 bases). In germline, CDR1 is SGHVS, CDR2 FNYEAQ. This CDR3 is built from 15 residues. Trimming took off 0 bases at V and 2 bases at J, with 8 bases between the two ends.